Presented here are 18 T cell receptor beta chains from one specimen sequenced in a study of T cells in Graves' hyperthyroidism and ophthalmopathy. RNA transcripts provided the source from which TCR beta CDR3 regions were amplified. Initially, a first-round RT-PCR of the TCR CDR3 employed the HTBI primer set. Each CDR3 protein gets one entry after TCRdb re-called the multiplex PCR reads with MiXCR. Of roughly 700,000 distinct CDR3 sequences in the sample, about 18% are singletons; the top ten hold around 16%. What was sequenced was blood. The receptors shown here come from a man aged 50-59 years with Graves' hyperthyroidism.

The genes are TRBV5-1 and TRBJ2-5; D is tentatively TRBD1 or TRBD2 (5 bases each). The germline V gene has CDR1 SGHRS and CDR2 YFSETQ. This CDR3 comprises 16 residues. Trimming pared 0 bases from V and 3 bases from J, leaving 15 bases between. The CDR3: CASSLDSGAIKETQYF. DNA for the CDR3: TGCGCCAGCAGCTTGGACTCCGGGGCGATAAAAGAGACCCAGTACTTC.

This clonotype was detected many times. The CDR3, as DNA: TGTGCCAGCAGCTGGAGGGCTACCACAGATACGCAGTATTTT. It translates to CASSWRATTDTQYF. The chain links TRBV11-2 to TRBJ2-3; D might be TRBD2 (6 bases). V was clipped by 4 bases and J by 2 bases, with 10 bases between them. The germline CDR1 and CDR2 sequences are SGHAT and FQNNGV. The CDR3 is 14 amino acids.

The V gene is TRBV5-5, the J gene TRBJ2-7; no definite D call. CDR3 length: 13 residues. The germline V gene encodes CDR1 SGHKS and CDR2 YYEKEE (reference sequence). Trimming stripped 6 bases from V and 0 bases from J, with 10 bases between. The CDR3 DNA sequence: TGTGCCAGCAATCGGCCTCCCTCCTACGAGCAGTACTTC. It is translated as CASNRPPSYEQYF.

The sample holds many counts of this clonotype. V gene TRBV28 combines with J gene TRBJ2-3, with a weak D call TRBD2 (5 bases). The CDR3 is 15 residues long. Per germline, CDR1 MDHEN and CDR2 SYDVKM. V lost 6 bases, J lost 3 bases, and 16 bases lay in between. The CDR3 loop reads CASSPHGKATDTQYF. In DNA form, the CDR3 reads TGTGCCAGCAGCCCCCACGGGAAAGCTACAGATACGCAGTATTTT.

In its sample, this clonotype was seen many times. This chain links TRBV2 with TRBJ2-7; 7 bases map to TRBD2. This CDR3 region has 14 residues. V lost 1 base and J lost 6; bases outside the gene matches: 6. Germline V gives CDR1 SNHLY, CDR2 FYNNEI. The CDR3 loop is CASSEVRTRREQYF. CDR3 nucleotide sequence: TGTGCCAGCAGTGAAGTGAGGACTAGGCGCGAGCAGTACTTC.

This clonotype was observed at least ten times. The chain has TRBV11-2 and TRBJ1-1; D may be TRBD1 (5 bases). The V end was cut by 1 base, the J end by 9 bases, with 15 bases between. Germline V gives CDR1 SGHAT, CDR2 FQNNGV. The CDR3 is made up of 14 amino acids. CDR3 nucleotide sequence: TGTGCCAGCAGCTTAGTTCCGGGGCCGCGGAAAGCTTTCTTT. It encodes CASSLVPGPRKAFF.

The sample holds a few counts of this clonotype. The chain recombines TRBV7-9 with TRBJ1-3; 12 bases are shared with TRBD1. Per the germline V gene, CDR1 is SEHNR and CDR2 is FQNEAQ (reference sequence). This CDR3 spans 16 amino acids. V lost 6 bases, J lost 4 bases, and 7 bases stayed unmatched. The CDR3 reads CASRPGQGAKGNTIYF. CDR3 in DNA: TGTGCCAGCAGGCCGGGACAGGGGGCGAAGGGAAACACCATATATTTT.

The chain uses TRBV7-2 and TRBJ2-1; 16 bases align to TRBD2. V lost 5 bases to trimming and J lost 8 bases; unmatched junction nucleotides: 9. Germline assignment: CDR1 SGHTA and CDR2 FQGNSA. CDR3 length equals 17 residues. CDR3 bases: TGTGCCAGCAGCCGGGGACTAGCGGGAGGGCAAATAGATGAGCAGTTCTTC. Protein: CASSRGLAGGQIDEQFF.

In this sample, this clonotype turned up a few times. The chain links TRBV5-1 to TRBJ2-5; 9 positions agree with TRBD1. The V and J ends lost 7 bases and 5 bases, in that order; junction bases with no gene match: 6. In germline, CDR1 is SGHRS, CDR2 YFSETQ. There are 13 residues in the CDR3. CDR3 sequence: CASFTGGGETQYF. As DNA, the CDR3 is TGCGCCAGCTTTACAGGGGGCGGTGAGACCCAGTACTTC. The whole variable domain, filled in from reference TRBV5-1 and TRBJ2-5, reads KAGVTQTPRYLIKTRGQQVTLSCSPISGHRSVSWYQQTPGQGLQFLFEYFSETQRNKGNFPGRFSGRQFSNSRSEMNVSTLELGDSALYLCASFTGGGETQYFGPGTRLLVL.

This clonotype was picked up many times. The chain recombines TRBV11-2 with TRBJ2-1; no clear D. Germline CDR1 and CDR2: SGHAT and FQNNGV. The CDR3 contains 14 residues. The V and J ends lost 6 bases and 8 bases respectively, with 17 bases between them. The CDR3 DNA follows: TGTGCCAGCAGTCCCCGGGTTAGTTGGTATGAGCAGTTCTTC. Translated: CASSPRVSWYEQFF.

The V call is TRBV27, the J call TRBJ2-6; no firm D call. The CDR3 is 15 amino acids. Germline V gives CDR1 MNHEY, CDR2 SMNVEV (reference sequence). V was clipped by 1 base and J by 2 bases, with 6 bases between them. DNA for the CDR3: TGTGCCAGCAGTTTATTGTTAGCTGGGGCCAACGTCCTGACTTTC. Translated, it gives CASSLLLAGANVLTF. The full variable domain, completed using reference TRBV27 and TRBJ2-6, is EAQVTQNPRYLITVTGKKLTVTCSQNMNHEYMSWYRQDPGLGLRQIYYSMNVEVTDKGDVPEGYKVSRKEKRNFPLILESPSPNQTSLYFCASSLLLAGANVLTFGAGSRLTVL.

This clonotype has a handful of counts. J is TRBJ2-2 and V is TRBV20-1, with 8 nucleotides matching TRBD2. The V and J ends lost 1 base and 0 bases, in that order; junction bases with no gene match: 4. This CDR3 has 16 amino acids. Germline CDR1 DFQATT, CDR2 SNEGSKA (reference sequence). CDR3: CSARVASGPNTGELFF. CDR3 bases: TGCAGTGCTAGAGTGGCTAGCGGGCCGAACACCGGGGAGCTGTTTTTT.

This clonotype was counted a few times. CDR3 amino acids: CASSQDPAVSTDTQYF. The CDR3 DNA sequence: TGTGCCAGCAGCCAAGATCCGGCGGTTAGCACAGATACGCAGTATTTT. This chain connects TRBV3-1 to TRBJ2-3; no definite D call. There are 16 residues in the CDR3. The V end lost 0 bases, the J end lost 0 bases, and 10 bases lay between the germline ends. The germline gives CDR1 LGHDT, CDR2 YNNKEL (reference sequence).

This clonotype was counted at least ten times. The chain links TRBV18 to TRBJ2-1, with TRBD1 matching 11 bases. CDR3 length: 15 amino acids. Germline values: CDR1 KGHSH, CDR2 LQKENI. J gave up 7 bases and V 2 bases, and 4 bases lay outside the gene matches. The CDR3 here is CASSPGGQGGNEQFF. Written as DNA, the CDR3 is TGTGCCAGCTCACCAGGGGGACAGGGGGGAAATGAGCAGTTCTTC.

This clonotype was counted at least ten times. The chain uses TRBV27 and TRBJ2-3; possible D gene TRBD1, 6 bases. The length of the CDR3 is 15 residues. Trimming took 3 bases from V and 0 from J, leaving 10 bases between them. Germline lookup yields CDR1 MNHEY and CDR2 SMNVEV (reference sequence). CDR3 nucleotide sequence: TGTGCCAGCAGTTTCAGGACAGCTAGCACAGATACGCAGTATTTT. It specifies CASSFRTASTDTQYF.

The table lists this clonotype with many counts. This rearrangement joins TRBV2 to TRBJ2-5, with 8 bases fitting TRBD2. CDR1 SNHLY and CDR2 FYNNEI come from the germline V gene. The J segment lost 5 bases and the V segment lost 7 bases, leaving 12 bases of the junction unmatched. The CDR3 spans 15 residues. The CDR3 sequence is CASNAGLVPRETQYF. The CDR3 DNA reads as TGTGCCAGCAACGCGGGACTAGTTCCTAGGGAGACCCAGTACTTC.

This clonotype was picked up a small number of times. One end of the junction is discordant with germline, which a read error may explain. This chain uses TRBV27 with TRBJ2-1, with D perhaps TRBD2 (5 bases). Germline V gene lookup returns CDR1 MNHEY and CDR2 SMNVEV (reference sequence). CDR3 length: 17 residues. CDR3 coding DNA: TGTGCCAGCAGTTCGACTACCATAATGAGCTCCCACAATGAGCAGTTCTTC. This sequence encodes CASSSTTIMSSHNEQFF.

This clonotype was recorded a few times. With a much larger clone just one base away, this may be a read error. The chain employs TRBV2 and TRBJ1-5; 7 nucleotides align to TRBD1. Germline assignment: CDR1 SNHLY and CDR2 FYNNEI. The CDR3 extends over 14 amino acids. Trimming took 8 bases from V and 3 from J; bases not matched to a gene: 7. CDR3 DNA: TGTGCCAGCCGTCGAACAGGGGTCAATCAGCCCCAGCATTTT. This translates into CASRRTGVNQPQHF.